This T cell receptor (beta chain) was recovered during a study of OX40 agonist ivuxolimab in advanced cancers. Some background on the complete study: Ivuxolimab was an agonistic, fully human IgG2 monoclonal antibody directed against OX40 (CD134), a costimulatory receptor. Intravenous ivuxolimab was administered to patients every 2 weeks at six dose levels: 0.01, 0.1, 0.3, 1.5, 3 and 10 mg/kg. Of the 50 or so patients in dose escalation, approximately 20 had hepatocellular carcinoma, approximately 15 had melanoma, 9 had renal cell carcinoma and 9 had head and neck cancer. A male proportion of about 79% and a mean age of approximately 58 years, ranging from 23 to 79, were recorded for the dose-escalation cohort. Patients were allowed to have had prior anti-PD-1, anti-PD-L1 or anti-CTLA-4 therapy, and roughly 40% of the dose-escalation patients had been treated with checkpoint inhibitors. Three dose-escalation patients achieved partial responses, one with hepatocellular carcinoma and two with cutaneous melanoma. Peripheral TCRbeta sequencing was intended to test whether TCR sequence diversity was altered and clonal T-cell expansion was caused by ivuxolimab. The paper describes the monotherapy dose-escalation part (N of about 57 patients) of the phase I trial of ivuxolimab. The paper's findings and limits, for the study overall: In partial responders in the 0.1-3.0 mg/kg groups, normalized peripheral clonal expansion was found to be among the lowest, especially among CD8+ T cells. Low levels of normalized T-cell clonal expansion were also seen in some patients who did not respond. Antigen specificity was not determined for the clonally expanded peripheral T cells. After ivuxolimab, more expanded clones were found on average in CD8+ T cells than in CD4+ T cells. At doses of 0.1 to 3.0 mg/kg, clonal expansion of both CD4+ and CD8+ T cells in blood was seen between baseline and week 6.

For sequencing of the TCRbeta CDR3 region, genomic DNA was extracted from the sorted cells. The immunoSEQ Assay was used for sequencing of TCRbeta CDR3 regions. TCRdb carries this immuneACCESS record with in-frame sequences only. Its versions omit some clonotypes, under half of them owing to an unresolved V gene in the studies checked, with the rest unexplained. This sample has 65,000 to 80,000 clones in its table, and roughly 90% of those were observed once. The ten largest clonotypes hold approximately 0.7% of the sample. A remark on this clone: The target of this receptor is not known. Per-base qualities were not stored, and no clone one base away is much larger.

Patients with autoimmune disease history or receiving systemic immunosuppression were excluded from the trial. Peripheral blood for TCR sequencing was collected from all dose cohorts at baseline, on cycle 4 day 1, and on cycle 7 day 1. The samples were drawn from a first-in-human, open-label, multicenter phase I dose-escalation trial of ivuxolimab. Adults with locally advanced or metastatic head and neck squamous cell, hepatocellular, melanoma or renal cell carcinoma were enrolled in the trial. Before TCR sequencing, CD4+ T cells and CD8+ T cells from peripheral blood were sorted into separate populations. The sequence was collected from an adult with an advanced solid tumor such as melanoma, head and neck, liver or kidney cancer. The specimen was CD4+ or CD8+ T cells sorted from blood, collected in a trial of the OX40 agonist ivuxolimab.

The CDR3: CASSPIGTGDRETQYF. The bases read TGTGCCAGCAGCCCCATAGGGACAGGGGATAGAGAGACCCAGTACTTC. The sequence links TRBV28 to TRBJ2-5, with 10 central nucleotides matching TRBD1. Germline trimming amounts to 6 bases on V and 4 bases on J, with 11 as the count of junction bases outside the gene matches. CDR1 and CDR2, per the germline V gene, are MDHEN and SYDVKM. The CDR3 runs 16 amino acids, cysteine and phenylalanine included. The DNA shown is the 48-base CDR3, in frame from base 1.